Listed here are 27 T cell receptor beta chains from one sample, sequenced in a study of blood T cell repertoires in COVID-19. TCRdb's table, derived via immunoSEQ multiplex PCR, lists solely in-frame clones and lacks some. The data show approximately 70,000 clones, 75% to 90% seen once. The sample was peripheral blood. All receptors derive from a woman aged 80 or over with active or convalescent COVID-19.

This clone appeared a single time. This sequence joins TRBV30 and TRBJ2-2; D remains ambiguous. Trimming stripped 0 bases from V and 6 bases from J, with 11 bases between. CDR3 length: 14 residues. Per the germline V gene, CDR1 is GTSNPN and CDR2 is SVGIG (reference sequence). For the CDR3, the DNA is TGTGCCTGGAGTGTTGGTGCTCGAGCCGGGGAGCTGTTTTTT. Protein: CAWSVGARAGELFF.

V gene TRBV4-1 combines with J gene TRBJ2-7, with D perhaps TRBD1 (6 bases). Trimming stripped 2 bases from V and 3 bases from J, with 11 bases between. This CDR3 is built from 14 residues. Looked up from germline, CDR1 is MGHRA and CDR2 is YSYEKL. As DNA, the CDR3 is TGCGCCAGCAGCCAAACGGACAGAAACTACGAGCAGTACTTC. Its protein product is CASSQTDRNYEQYF.

The rearrangement joins TRBV4-3 to TRBJ1-1; D gene ambiguous. V was shortened by 0 bases and J by 1 base, with 9 bases between the two germline ends. From germline, CDR1 is LGHNA and CDR2 YSLEER. The CDR3 consists of 15 residues. CDR3 region: CASSQEETRNTEAFF. The DNA of the CDR3 is TGCGCCAGCAGCCAAGAAGAGACAAGGAACACTGAAGCTTTCTTT.

The V and J genes are TRBV19 and TRBJ1-4; D uncertain. The CDR3 loop spans 15 amino acids. Germline V gene sequence: CDR1 LNHDA, CDR2 SQIVND (reference sequence). Trimming pared 5 bases from V and 10 bases from J, leaving 20 bases between. In nucleotides, the CDR3 is TGTGCCAGTAGTTTAGGTAGGAACACCGGAGGAAAACTGTTTTTT. It yields the protein CASSLGRNTGGKLFF.

V is TRBV3-1 (or the pseudogene TRBV3-2) and J is TRBJ1-2; D remains ambiguous. Germline-derived CDR1 and CDR2 are LGHDT and YNNKEL (reference sequence). V lost 0 bases, J lost 2 bases, and 13 bases lay in between. CDR3 length: 16 residues. CDR3 in amino acids: CASSQDRARLNYGYTF. The CDR3 region has the DNA TGTGCCAGCAGCCAAGATCGAGCCAGGCTGAACTATGGCTACACCTTC.

The chain couples TRBV2 to TRBJ1-2; tentatively, D is TRBD1 (6 bases). The ends were cut back, 7 bases at V and 7 bases at J, with 16 bases in the middle. Germline values: CDR1 SNHLY, CDR2 FYNNEI. The CDR3 consists of 13 residues. CDR3 sequence reads: CASTNTGLGGYTF. In nucleotides, the CDR3 is TGTGCCAGCACCAACACAGGGTTGGGTGGCTACACCTTC.

The chain uses TRBV20-1 and TRBJ2-7, with 10 bases matching TRBD2. This CDR3 is built from 15 residues. CDR1 is DFQATT, CDR2 SNEGSKA, per germline (reference sequence). The V segment lost 3 bases and the J segment 1 base; nucleotides outside the gene matches: 6. The CDR3 spells CSASLLAGPSYEQYF. For the CDR3, the DNA is TGCAGTGCTAGTTTACTAGCGGGGCCTTCCTACGAGCAGTACTTC.

This clone was observed a handful of times. This chain connects TRBV7-8 to TRBJ2-6, with 11 bases aligning to TRBD1. Germline V gene sequence: CDR1 SGHVS, CDR2 FQNEAQ. V trimming: 1 base; J trimming: 2 bases; junction bases outside the gene matches: 4. The CDR3 extends over 18 amino acids. As DNA, the CDR3 is TGTGCCAGCAGCTTAGGGGACAGGGGGTTAGCTGGGGCCAACGTCCTGACTTTC. Its protein product is CASSLGDRGLAGANVLTF.

The chain joins TRBV30 to TRBJ1-2, with unresolved D. Germline-derived CDR1 and CDR2 are GTSNPN and SVGIG (reference sequence). V lost 3 bases, J lost 3 bases, and 20 bases lay in between. CDR3 length equals 16 residues. The CDR3 is CAWSLSGAPLDYGYTF. The CDR3 DNA reads TGTGCCTGGAGCCTCTCCGGAGCGCCTCTAGACTATGGCTACACCTTC.

V is TRBV11-2 and J is TRBJ2-7; D not certain. The CDR3 has 10 amino acids. Germline V gives CDR1 SGHAT, CDR2 FQNNGV. V lost 5 bases and J lost 5, with 4 bases in between. The chain's CDR3 is CASSQNEQYF. The CDR3 nucleotides read TGTGCCAGCAGCCAAAACGAGCAGTACTTC.

The chain has TRBV25-1 and TRBJ1-2, with TRBD1 as a possible D gene (5 bases). The CDR3 extends over 12 amino acids. Looked up from germline, CDR1 is MGHDK and CDR2 is SYGVNS. Trimming stripped 5 bases from V and 6 bases from J, with 10 bases between. The CDR3 region is CASSRGGDGYTF. The DNA of the CDR3 is TGTGCCAGCAGTCGGGGAGGGGATGGCTACACCTTC.

This sequence joins TRBV7-8 and TRBJ1-1; TRBD1 is a possible D gene (5 bases). V was clipped by 1 base and J by 2 bases, with 8 bases between them. The CDR3 is made up of 14 amino acids. The germline V gene encodes CDR1 SGHVS and CDR2 FQNEAQ. The CDR3 region is CASSLVGANTEAFF. The CDR3 DNA reads as TGTGCCAGCAGCTTAGTAGGGGCAAACACTGAAGCTTTCTTT.

This clone was picked up a small number of times. V is TRBV4-3 and J is TRBJ2-1; D possibly corresponds to TRBD2 (5 bases). CDR3 length: 15 residues. V was pared by 0 bases and J by 9 bases, with 15 bases between. Per germline, CDR1 LGHNA and CDR2 YSLEER. Written as DNA, the CDR3 is TGCGCCAGCAGCCAAGATCGAATCCAAGAGGGTGAGCAGTTCTTC. Amino acids: CASSQDRIQEGEQFF.

V gene TRBV30 combines with J gene TRBJ1-5; 7 bases fit TRBD1. This CDR3 contains 13 residues. V shed 2 bases, J shed 5 bases, and the junction held 3 bases outside the gene matches. From germline, CDR1 is GTSNPN and CDR2 SVGIG (reference sequence). The CDR3 here is CAWSTQGYQPQHF. CDR3 coding DNA: TGTGCCTGGAGTACACAGGGGTATCAGCCCCAGCATTTT.

In this sample, this clone turned up once. The CDR3 sequence: CASSRESFRGGPTDTQYF. CDR3 DNA sequence: TGTGCCAGCAGCCGAGAAAGCTTCCGGGGGGGCCCCACAGATACGCAGTATTTT. The chain links TRBV6-6 to TRBJ2-3; 8 bases map to TRBD2. CDR3 size: 18 residues. Trimming took 6 bases from V and 2 from J; bases not matched to a gene: 16. Germline lookup yields CDR1 MNHNY and CDR2 SVGAGI (reference sequence).

This sequence joins TRBV29-1 and TRBJ2-1; D call uncertain. The CDR3 loop spans 14 amino acids. The V end lost 2 bases, the J end lost 6 bases, and 14 bases lay between the germline ends. Germline V lookup: CDR1 SQVTM, CDR2 ANQGSEA. The CDR3 is CSVESDIPVNEQFF. In DNA form, the CDR3 reads TGCAGCGTTGAATCTGACATACCTGTCAATGAGCAGTTCTTC.

Written as DNA, the CDR3 is TGTGCCAGCAGTTCGCTCGTCCGGGACAGACCCTACGAGCAGTACTTC. Amino acids: CASSSLVRDRPYEQYF. This chain uses TRBV6-2 or TRBV6-3 with TRBJ2-7; 7 bases map to TRBD1. The CDR3 loop spans 16 amino acids. Looked up from germline, CDR1 is MNHEY and CDR2 is SVGEGT. Trimming removed 4 bases from V and 2 bases from J; junction bases left unmatched: 11.

The chain joins TRBV30 to TRBJ2-2, with 8 nucleotides matching TRBD2. The V gene's germline CDR1 is GTSNPN and CDR2 SVGIG (reference sequence). The CDR3 is 15 residues long. V trimming: 4 bases; J trimming: 6 bases; junction bases outside the gene matches: 10. The chain's CDR3 is CAWTKGLVGAGELFF. For the CDR3, the DNA is TGTGCCTGGACCAAGGGACTAGTGGGTGCCGGGGAGCTGTTTTTT.

This chain uses TRBV28 with TRBJ1-5, with D maybe TRBD1 (5 bases). The CDR3 totals 15 residues. The germline gives CDR1 MDHEN, CDR2 SYDVKM. V was trimmed by 5 bases and J by 2 bases, leaving 13 bases between them. CDR3 nucleotides: TGTGCCAGCAGTCCTGGGGGGACGGGCAATCAGCCCCAGCATTTT. This gives the protein CASSPGGTGNQPQHF.

V and J are TRBV24-1 and TRBJ2-2; 13 nucleotides align to TRBD2. V shed 1 base and J 9 bases; nucleotides not matched to a gene: 4. This CDR3 has 16 residues. Germline-derived CDR1 and CDR2 are KGHDR and SFDVKD. The CDR3 DNA is TGTGCCACCAGTGATTTCACTAGCGGGGGGGCCCGGGAGCTGTTTTTT. Translated: CATSDFTSGGARELFF.

The chain couples TRBV19 to TRBJ2-5; 12 nucleotides match TRBD2. CDR1 and CDR2 from the germline V gene are LNHDA and SQIVND (reference sequence). The CDR3 sequence is 16 residues long. The ends lost 2 bases at V and 4 bases at J; junction bases unmatched: 5. The CDR3 sequence: CASSIPTSGGGETQYF. The CDR3 DNA sequence: TGTGCCAGTAGTATACCGACTAGCGGGGGAGGAGAGACCCAGTACTTC.

The chain employs TRBV30 and TRBJ1-3, with unresolved D. CDR3 length equals 13 residues. The germline V gene encodes CDR1 GTSNPN and CDR2 SVGIG (reference sequence). The V end lost 0 bases, the J end lost 8 bases, and 11 bases lay between the germline ends. Written as DNA, the CDR3 is TGTGCCTGGAGTGTACATCTAGGAGACACCATATATTTT. Translation gives CAWSVHLGDTIYF.

This clone has just one count. This chain joins TRBV5-6 and TRBJ1-1; 8 nucleotides align to TRBD1. The germline V gene encodes CDR1 SGHDT and CDR2 YYEEEE. V lost 1 base, J lost 5 bases, and 13 bases stayed unmatched. The CDR3 has 17 residues. The CDR3 region is CASSLTGTGWWGTEAFF. DNA of the CDR3: TGTGCCAGCAGCTTGACAGGGACAGGTTGGTGGGGAACTGAAGCTTTCTTT. Full variable domain (missing parts from reference TRBV5-6 and TRBJ1-1): DAGVTQSPTHLIKTRGQQVTLRCSPKSGHDTVSWYQQALGQGPQFIFQYYEEEERQRGNFPDRFSGHQFPNYSSELNVNALLLGDSALYLCASSLTGTGWWGTEAFFGQGTRLTVV.

This chain uses TRBV5-1 with TRBJ2-7; 10 bases map to TRBD1. The CDR3 length is 15 residues. V shed 4 bases and J 1 base; nucleotides not matched to a gene: 5. CDR1 and CDR2 (germline): SGHRS, YFSETQ. This CDR3 is CASSDRDRGSYEQYF. The CDR3 DNA is TGCGCCAGCAGCGACCGGGACAGGGGTTCCTACGAGCAGTACTTC.

The rearrangement joins TRBV5-4 to TRBJ2-7, with a weak D call TRBD1 (6 bases). The germline V gene encodes CDR1 SGHNT and CDR2 YYREEE (reference sequence). V lost 4 bases and J lost 1, with 9 bases in between. The CDR3 contains 13 residues. CDR3 amino acids: CASSRTESYEQYF. DNA of the CDR3: TGTGCCAGCAGCAGGACAGAGTCCTACGAGCAGTACTTC.

J is TRBJ2-3 and V is TRBV15, with D maybe TRBD2 (7 bases). V was clipped by 8 bases and J by 6 bases, with 18 bases between them. The CDR3 covers 14 residues. Germline CDR1 and CDR2: LNHNV and YYDKDF (reference sequence). CDR3 sequence reads: CATSRGGTQDTQYF. The CDR3 DNA is TGTGCCACCTCTAGGGGGGGAACGCAGGATACGCAGTATTTT. Supplemented by reference TRBV15 and TRBJ2-3, the full variable domain reads DAMVIQNPRYQVTQFGKPVTLSCSQTLNHNVMYWYQQKSSQAPKLLFHYYDKDFNNEADTPDNFQSRRPNTSFCFLDIRSPGLGDTAMYLCATSRGGTQDTQYFGPGTRLTVL.

This chain links TRBV4-3 with TRBJ2-1, with 13 nucleotides matching TRBD2. The CDR3 has 16 amino acids. Losses at the gene ends were 0 bases for V and 9 bases for J; bases not matched to a gene: 5. Looked up from germline, CDR1 is LGHNA and CDR2 is YSLEER. The CDR3 here is CASSQDTSGGAREQFF. CDR3 DNA: TGCGCCAGCAGCCAAGACACTAGCGGGGGGGCCCGTGAGCAGTTCTTC.